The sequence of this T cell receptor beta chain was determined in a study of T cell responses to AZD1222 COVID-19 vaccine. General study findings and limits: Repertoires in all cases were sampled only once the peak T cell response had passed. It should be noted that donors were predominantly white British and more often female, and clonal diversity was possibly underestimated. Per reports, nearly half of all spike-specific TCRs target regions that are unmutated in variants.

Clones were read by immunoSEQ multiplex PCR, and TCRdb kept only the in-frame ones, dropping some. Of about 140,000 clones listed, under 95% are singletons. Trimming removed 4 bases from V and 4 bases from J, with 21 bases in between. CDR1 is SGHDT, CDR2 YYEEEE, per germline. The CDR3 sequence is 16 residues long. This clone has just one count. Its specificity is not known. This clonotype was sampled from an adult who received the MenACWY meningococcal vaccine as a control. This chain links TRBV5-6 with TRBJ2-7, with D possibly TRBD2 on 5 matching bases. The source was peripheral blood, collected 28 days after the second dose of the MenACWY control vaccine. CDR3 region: CASSERWPGSSYEQYF. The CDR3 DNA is TGTGCCAGCAGCGAACGGTGGCCGGGGTCTTCTTACGAGCAGTACTTC. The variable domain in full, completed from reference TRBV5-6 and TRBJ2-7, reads DAGVTQSPTHLIKTRGQQVTLRCSPKSGHDTVSWYQQALGQGPQFIFQYYEEEERQRGNFPDRFSGHQFPNYSSELNVNALLLGDSALYLCASSERWPGSSYEQYFGPGTRLTVT.